This T cell receptor (beta chain) was captured by sequencing in a study of blood T cell repertoires in COVID-19. Looking at the study overall: Donors in the United States, Italy and Spain gave samples during acute or convalescent COVID-19.

The protocol was immunoSEQ multiplex PCR, while the TCRdb copy is restricted to in-frame clones and leaves out a portion. The sample records roughly 69,000 clones, about nine tenths being singletons. This CDR3 is 13 amino acids long. Germline CDR1 and CDR2: SGHTA and FQGNSA. Germline trimming cut 1 base from V and 5 bases from J; bases unmatched to any gene: 0. Sequencing was carried out using peripheral blood. The J gene is TRBJ1-2, the V gene TRBV7-2, with TRBD1 identical over 8 bases. This clonotype originated in a man in his fifties or sixties with active COVID-19. In nucleotides, the CDR3 is TGTGCCAGCAGCTTAGGACAGGGGTATGGCTACACCTTC. Protein sequence: CASSLGQGYGYTF.